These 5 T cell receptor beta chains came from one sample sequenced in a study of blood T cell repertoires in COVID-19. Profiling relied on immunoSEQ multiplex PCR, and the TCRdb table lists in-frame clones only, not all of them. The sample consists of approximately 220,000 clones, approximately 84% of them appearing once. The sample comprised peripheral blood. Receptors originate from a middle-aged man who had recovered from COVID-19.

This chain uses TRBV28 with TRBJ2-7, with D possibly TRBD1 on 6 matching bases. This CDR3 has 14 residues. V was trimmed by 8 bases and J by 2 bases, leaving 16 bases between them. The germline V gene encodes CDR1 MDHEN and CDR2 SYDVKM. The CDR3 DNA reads TGTGCCAGCGGACAGACAGCCGAACCCTACGAGCAGTACTTC. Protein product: CASGQTAEPYEQYF.

The chain's CDR3 is CASSRGDRGNWRNQPQHF. In DNA form, the CDR3 reads TGTGCCAGCTCGCGGGGGGACAGGGGTAATTGGCGCAATCAGCCCCAGCATTTT. This rearrangement joins TRBV18 to TRBJ1-5, with 10 positions matching TRBD1. Per germline, CDR1 KGHSH and CDR2 LQKENI. The CDR3 extends over 18 amino acids. J lost 2 bases, V lost 6 bases, and 13 bases had no gene match. The full variable domain, completed using reference TRBV18 and TRBJ1-5, is NAGVMQNPRHLVRRRGQEARLRCSPMKGHSHVYWYRQLPEEGLKFMVYLQKENIIDESGMPKERFSAEFPKEGPSILRIQQVVRGDSAAYFCASSRGDRGNWRNQPQHFGDGTRLSIL.

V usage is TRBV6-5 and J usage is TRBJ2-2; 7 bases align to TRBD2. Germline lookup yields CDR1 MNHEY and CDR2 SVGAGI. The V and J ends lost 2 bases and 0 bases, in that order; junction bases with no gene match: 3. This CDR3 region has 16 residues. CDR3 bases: TGTGCCAGCAGTTACCGACTAGCCACGAACACCGGGGAGCTGTTTTTT. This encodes CASSYRLATNTGELFF.

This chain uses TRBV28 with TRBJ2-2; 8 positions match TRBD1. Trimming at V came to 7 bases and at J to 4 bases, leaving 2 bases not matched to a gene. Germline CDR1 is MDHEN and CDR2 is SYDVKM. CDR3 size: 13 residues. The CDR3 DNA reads TGTGCCAGCATGACAGGGGTCACCGGGGAGCTGTTTTTT. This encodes CASMTGVTGELFF.

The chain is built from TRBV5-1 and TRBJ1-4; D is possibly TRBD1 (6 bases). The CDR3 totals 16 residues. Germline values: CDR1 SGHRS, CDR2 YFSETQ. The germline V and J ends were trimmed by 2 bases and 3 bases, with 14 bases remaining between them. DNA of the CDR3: TGCGCCAGCAGCTTAGAGAAGGGGGATCCTAATGAAAAACTGTTTTTT. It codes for CASSLEKGDPNEKLFF. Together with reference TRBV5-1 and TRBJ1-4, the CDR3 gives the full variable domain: KAGVTQTPRYLIKTRGQQVTLSCSPISGHRSVSWYQQTPGQGLQFLFEYFSETQRNKGNFPGRFSGRQFSNSRSEMNVSTLELGDSALYLCASSLEKGDPNEKLFFGSGTQLSVL.